The rows below give T cell receptor beta chains drawn from one sample of a study of Ad26.COV2.S vaccination and SARS-CoV-2 variants. Method: immunoSEQ multiplex PCR; TCRdb's copy keeps in-frame clones and lacks some. The table lists roughly 300,000 clones, roughly 90% of them singletons. This material consisted of peripheral blood, taken in a trial of Ad26.COV2.S vaccine versus placebo. All receptors derive from a person between 18 and 59 years old who received the Ad26.COV2.S COVID-19 vaccine or a placebo. The CDR3 runs from the conserved cysteine through the conserved F or W.

CDR3 length	V gene	J gene	CDR3 protein
17	TRBV18	TRBJ2-1	CASSPPTTSGTYNEQFF
15	TRBV9	TRBJ1-2	CASSAGQGARSGYTF
17	TRBV4-1	TRBJ2-7	CASSQAALGLAGGEQYF
13	TRBV5-8	TRBJ1-4	CASSSTGFEKLFF
14	TRBV5-6	TRBJ1-5	CASSLVGGSQPQHF
16	TRBV7-9	TRBJ2-7	CASSLAQLEKPYEQYF
15	TRBV2	TRBJ2-7	CASSELASGVYEQYF
12	TRBV6-4	TRBJ2-5	CASSESKETQYF
16	TRBV4-3	TRBJ2-2	CASSQDLGLAGRELFF
13	TRBV6-5	TRBJ2-7	CASNPSLSYEQYF
14	TRBV27	TRBJ1-5	CASSPLGNNQPQHF
21	TRBV10-1	TRBJ2-1	CASSESPLAGGAYQTYNEQFF
11	TRBV28	TRBJ2-2	CASSLAGELFF
15	TRBV6-2/TRBV6-3	TRBJ2-3	CASSTSGFGADTQYF
15	TRBV11-2	TRBJ2-7	CASSLARGGPYEQYF
16	TRBV9	TRBJ2-3	CASSVGTGTNTDTQYF
13	TRBV28	TRBJ1-4	CASTSGTVEKLFF
17	TRBV19	TRBJ1-1	CASSIMGTETMNTEAFF
16	TRBV28	TRBJ1-5	CASTAVGRGLLQPQHF